This T cell receptor beta chain was recorded in a study of graft-versus-host responses after intestinal transplantation. Across the study: Isolated intestinal, liver-intestinal, or multivisceral transplants had been given to the recipients. Once they had received anti-thymocyte globulin induction, all recipients took tacrolimus and steroids for approximately 3 years.

With V trimmed by 2 bases and J by 8 bases, 7 bases remained unmatched. Germline lookup yields CDR1 SEHNR and CDR2 FQNEAQ (reference sequence). The CDR3 covers 14 residues. Generated by immunoSEQ multiplex PCR, the TCRdb table keeps only in-frame clones and is missing some. The sample has about 86,000 clones, about 88% seen once. On this clone itself: Its antigen is unidentified.

The receptor was derived from a human donor who was the organ donor for an intestinal transplant. J is TRBJ2-3 and V is TRBV7-9, with TRBD1 identical over 7 bases. Sequenced here: unstimulated CD4+ T cells sorted from spleen or lymph node cells, sampled before transplant. The CDR3 DNA is TGTGCCAGCAGCTTAAAGGGGGCCCTTGGTACGCAGTATTTT. Amino acids: CASSLKGALGTQYF.